This section outlines one T cell receptor beta chain sequence together with its context. It has no known antigen specificity. The record has no base qualities; no much larger clone is one base away. V and J lose 6 bases and 4 bases, and a span of 15 bases separates them. Looking up the germline V gene yields CDR1 SGHTA and CDR2 FQGNSA. The CDR3 measures 14 amino acids from cysteine to phenylalanine. CDR3 DNA only is kept here, 42 bases in frame from base 1. Per the publication, the time point label means: patch test 2, 6 weeks after DPC sensitization. Per the publication, the treatment or condition label means: therapeutic diphenylcyclopropenone sensitization with weekly scalp DPC. At each patch-test visit, blood was drawn before the patch test was applied. To be eligible, patients had to be aged 18 to 70, diagnosed with alopecia and judged suitable for DPC therapy, while pregnant patients were excluded. Total RNA was isolated from unfractionated whole blood collected in Tempus Blood RNA tubes.

The data derive from a study of human T cells and chemical hapten exposure (dated by TCRdb to the early 2020s). In the study overall: For sensitization, 2% DPC in acetone was applied to a roughly 2 cm by roughly 2 cm area of upper inner arm skin. Some 29 alopecia patients gave blood for TCR sequencing at one to four time points (pre-sensitization, 2, 6 and 24 weeks). Weekly therapeutic DPC doses were additionally applied to the scalp of patients throughout the roughly 24-week study period. Blood was sampled from patients pre-sensitization (week 0) and at 2, 6 and about 24 weeks after DPC sensitization. Patch testing was done on the upper back using Finn chambers containing 0.01% DPC, and results were scored after 6 days according to International Contact Dermatitis Research Group standards. The study tracked peripheral blood TCR repertoire changes in vivo during primary and secondary sensitization to the hapten diphenylcyclopropenone (DPC) in alopecia patients. Alopecia areata with under or over 50% scalp involvement, alopecia totalis and alopecia universalis were represented in the patient cohort, which was mostly female. Libraries were pooled for sequencing, and per-sample TCR yields varied mainly because of small differences in library volumes within the pool.

Beyond this particular receptor, the publication reports: All patients had alopecia, a presumed autoimmune disease, so their immune response might differ from that of healthy individuals. Repeated subsampling changed both the strength of the expansion versus patch-test correlation and the threshold at which the correlation became significant. No change with DPC sensitization was found in the number of TCRs above 1 in 1000 frequency, and no evidence of global repertoire structure alterations was found. Patch test score was positively correlated with the number of PT1 expanded TCRs, with significance at thresholds 8, 16 and 32 but not at 4. Compared with pre-sensitization or healthy control sets, expanded TCRs formed significantly more large CDR3 similarity clusters, which is consistent with antigen-driven responses.

To prepare the library, RACE was applied. The instrument given in TCRdb is NextSeq 500. During library preparation, unique molecular identifiers were attached to individual cDNA molecules so that TCRs could be counted quantitatively and reproducibly. For every blood RNA sample, sequencing covered both the TCR alpha and TCR beta chains. On the authors' methods: A median of approximately 96,000 TCRs per sample was observed, with a range of roughly 20,000 to 750,000. The Decombinator software suite was used to annotate the V, J and CDR3 of the TCR reads. Every sample was subsampled to the same number of TCRs (28,000) for the PS versus PT1 abundance plots. TCRs were defined as expanded if absent before sensitization and observed at least eight times at the 2-week time point. TCRdb reran the public reads through fastp at Q25 and MiXCR, keeping productive beta chains. Every CDR3 protein is listed once, alongside the most common genes and DNA of its rows. TCRdb assigned the V and J calls; the authors' analysis was not used. This sample holds about 69,000 distinct CDR3 sequences; about 9.4% were observed only once. The ten biggest clones cover about 6.6% of the sample.

The clonotype was recovered from a woman in her fifties or sixties with alopecia areata. Some clones in this sample may be carry-over from other donors' samples. The sequence is built from TRBV7-2 and TRBJ1-1; the D gene is perhaps TRBD1, from 5 matching bases. The input for sequencing was whole blood, taken in connection with sensitization to the hapten diphenylcyclopropenone (DPC). This receptor has the CDR3 CASSKSGRATEAFF. The sequenced DNA: TGTGCCAGCAGTAAATCAGGGAGGGCCACTGAAGCTTTCTTT.